Below are 13 T cell receptor beta chains sequenced from a single sample in a study of regulatory T cells in long-lasting Graves disease. CDR3-region Arm-PCR and iRepertoire HTBI primers produced the TCR beta libraries. Using its own MiXCR run on the multiplex PCR reads, TCRdb lists one record per CDR3 protein. The profile shows about 540,000 distinct CDR3 sequences, about 13% of them singletons. The time point denotes: newly diagnosed GD, antithyroid drugs for less than 3 months. Making the TCR library involved RNA that had been extracted from PBMCs. These data were also reused for a study on T cells in Graves' hyperthyroidism and ophthalmopathy.

Sequenced material: peripheral blood mononuclear cells (PBMCs), taken at new diagnosis, from a patient treated with antithyroid drugs. Receptors were obtained from a man aged 25 to 40 with Graves disease.

V gene TRBV18 combines with J gene TRBJ2-1; D remains ambiguous. The CDR3 covers 14 residues. The ends were cut back, 4 bases at V and 0 bases at J, with 7 bases in the middle. From germline, CDR1 is KGHSH and CDR2 LQKENI. The CDR3 region is CASSLGISYNEQFF. The CDR3 DNA is TGTGCCAGCTCACTCGGAATCTCCTACAATGAGCAGTTCTTC.

This clonotype has ten or more counts. The CDR3 loop reads CAISGGPEGSNTEAFF. CDR3 DNA sequence: TGTGCCATCAGCGGAGGTCCGGAGGGTTCGAACACTGAAGCTTTCTTT. The V call is TRBV10-3, the J call TRBJ1-1, with D uncertain. The CDR3 contains 16 residues. CDR1 ENHRY and CDR2 SYGVKD come from the germline V gene. V lost 6 bases, J lost 1 base, and 18 bases lay in between.

This clonotype occurred many times. The chain combines TRBV6-5 with TRBJ2-1; D is unclear. V lost 2 bases and J lost 2, with 16 bases in between. Germline loops: CDR1 MNHEY, CDR2 SVGAGI. The CDR3 has 17 residues. CDR3 DNA sequence: TGTGCCAGCAGTTACCCCGGCCTCAAGACCACCTACAATGAGCAGTTCTTC. It is translated as CASSYPGLKTTYNEQFF.

This rearrangement joins TRBV7-2 to TRBJ2-1; D is perhaps TRBD1 (5 bases). The CDR3 extends over 17 amino acids. Trimming left V 8 bases short and J 1 base short, with 21 bases between. Germline CDR1 is SGHTA and CDR2 is FQGNSA. CDR3 loop: CASSPYYLGESYNEQFF. The CDR3 DNA is TGTGCCAGCTCACCGTACTATCTAGGGGAATCCTACAATGAGCAGTTCTTC.

This chain connects TRBV20-1 to TRBJ2-7; TRBD1 agrees at 8 bases. The V gene's germline CDR1 is DFQATT and CDR2 SNEGSKA (reference sequence). The CDR3 runs to 14 residues. With V trimmed by 6 bases and J by 2 bases, 9 bases remained unmatched. CDR3 in amino acids: CSAQDRVTPYEQYF. DNA for the CDR3: TGCAGTGCCCAGGACAGGGTCACCCCCTACGAGCAGTACTTC.

This CDR3 reads CASSLSGGLYGYTF. The CDR3 DNA reads as TGTGCCAGCAGCTTGTCGGGGGGTCTCTATGGCTACACCTTC. The chain combines TRBV13 with TRBJ1-2; D is perhaps TRBD1 (5 bases). CDR1 is PRHDT, CDR2 FYEKMQ, per germline (reference sequence). Trimming took 3 bases from V and 4 from J, leaving 12 bases between them. The CDR3 loop spans 14 amino acids.

Ten or more counts support this clonotype. The chain is built from TRBV13 and TRBJ1-6, with D possibly TRBD1 on 5 matching bases. V was trimmed by 5 bases and J by 11 bases, leaving 19 bases between them. Germline-derived CDR1 and CDR2 are PRHDT and FYEKMQ (reference sequence). CDR3 length: 15 amino acids. CDR3 bases: TGTGCCAGCAGCACTCGGGCCCTCAGGGAGCCACCCCTCCACTTT. Residues: CASSTRALREPPLHF.

J is TRBJ1-5 and V is TRBV2, with unresolved D. The CDR3 length is 19 residues. CDR1 and CDR2 (germline): SNHLY, FYNNEI. Deletions cut 5 bases from V and 7 bases from J, with 30 bases between. The CDR3 DNA follows: TGTGCCAGCAGTCCCCCCAGGTGGGATACGCATGGGGTAGAACAGCCCCAGCATTTT. This encodes CASSPPRWDTHGVEQPQHF.

The chain uses TRBV20-1 and TRBJ1-5; D is ambiguous. V gave up 5 bases and J gave up 0 bases, with 11 bases separating them. Per the germline V gene, CDR1 is DFQATT and CDR2 is SNEGSKA (reference sequence). CDR3 length: 14 amino acids. DNA of the CDR3: TGCAGTGCTCGGTTAAAAAATAGCAATCAGCCCCAGCATTTT. Translating it yields CSARLKNSNQPQHF.

This clonotype occurred many times. The CDR3 protein is CASSGTGGSGNTIYF. CDR3 bases: TGTGCCAGCAGTGGGACAGGCGGCTCTGGAAACACCATATATTTT. This chain connects TRBV2 to TRBJ1-3, with 7 bases matching TRBD1. This CDR3 has 15 residues. Germline values: CDR1 SNHLY, CDR2 FYNNEI. V lost 4 bases, J lost 0 bases, and 3 bases stayed unmatched.

This clonotype was seen repeatedly, ten times or more. This rearrangement joins TRBV2 to TRBJ2-2, with a possible D match to TRBD1 (5 bases). Germline V lookup: CDR1 SNHLY, CDR2 FYNNEI. This CDR3 comprises 16 residues. The V end was cut by 7 bases, the J end by 2 bases, with 17 bases between. CDR3 DNA sequence: TGTGCCAGCACCAGAAGTAAAGGGGTCAACACCGGGGAGCTGTTTTTT. Protein sequence: CASTRSKGVNTGELFF.

The table lists this clonotype with many counts. The J gene is TRBJ2-7, the V gene TRBV6-1; TRBD2 agrees at 8 bases. J lost 3 bases, V lost 5 bases, and 12 bases had no gene match. Germline CDR1 MNHNS, CDR2 SASEGT. The CDR3 runs to 16 residues. The CDR3, as DNA: TGTGCCAGCAGTCCAAAGCGGGGGCCAATAAACTACGAGCAGTACTTC. Translation gives CASSPKRGPINYEQYF.

Ten or more counts support this clonotype. The rearrangement joins TRBV3-1 to TRBJ2-1, with TRBD2 matching 13 bases. This CDR3 has 16 residues. CDR1 is LGHDT and CDR2 is YNNKEL in the germline V gene (reference sequence). The junction had 8 bases not matched to a gene; V was cut back by 4 bases and J by 8 bases. The CDR3 reads CASSLWTSGSLDEQFF. The CDR3 DNA is TGTGCCAGCAGCCTTTGGACTAGCGGGAGTTTAGATGAGCAGTTCTTC.